This T cell receptor (beta chain) emerged from a study of blood T cell repertoires in COVID-19. Study information: Samples came from the United States, Italy and Spain, spanning acute and convalescent COVID-19. PBMCs, B-cell-depleted T cells, or T cells provided the cDNA or gDNA that made up the material.

Per the authors' pipeline: Amplification with reference gene primers provided the estimates of nucleated cell counts. Profiling relied on immunoSEQ multiplex PCR, and the TCRdb table lists in-frame clones only, not all of them. V and J calls and clone size are given by that table; D and trimming were obtained from the DNA. The sample includes 140,000 or so clones, 84% of them seen just once. In germline, CDR1 is MNHNY, CDR2 SVGAGI (reference sequence). This CDR3 spans 12 amino acids. V lost 4 bases and J 6 bases, leaving 9 bases between the germline ends. The Seattle site enrolled patients during active infection and followed them longitudinally.

This TCR was sampled from a man aged 25 to 45 with COVID-19, enrolled during active disease. Input material: peripheral blood. This rearrangement joins TRBV6-6 to TRBJ1-2; D perhaps matches TRBD1 (6 bases). The CDR3 bases are TGTGCCAGCAGTTTGTCAGGGGATGGCTACACCTTC. Translating it yields CASSLSGDGYTF.